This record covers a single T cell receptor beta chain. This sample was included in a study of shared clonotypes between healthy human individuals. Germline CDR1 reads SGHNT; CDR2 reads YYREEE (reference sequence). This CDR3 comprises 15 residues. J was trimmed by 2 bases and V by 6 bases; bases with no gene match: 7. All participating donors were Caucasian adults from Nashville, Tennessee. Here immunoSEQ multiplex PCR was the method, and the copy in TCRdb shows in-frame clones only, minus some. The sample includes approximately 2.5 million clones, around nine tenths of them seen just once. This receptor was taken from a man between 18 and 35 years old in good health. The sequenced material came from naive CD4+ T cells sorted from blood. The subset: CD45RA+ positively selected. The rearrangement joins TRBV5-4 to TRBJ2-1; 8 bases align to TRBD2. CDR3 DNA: TGTGCCAGCACGCCAGCGGGAGTGGCCTACAATGAGCAGTTCTTC. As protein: CASTPAGVAYNEQFF.